One sample yielded the 27 T cell receptor beta chains listed below, sequenced in a study of cytomegalovirus exposure and HLA in healthy donors (dated by TCRdb to between 2016 and 2019). Libraries were made using the immunoSEQ multiplex PCR assay. The multiplex PCR relied on a mix of 60 forward primers for TCR Vbeta segments and 13 reverse primers for TCR Jbeta segments. TCRdb took over this immuneACCESS table, retaining in-frame rearrangements with V and J assigned. Such tables are incomplete; in checked studies, under half of the missing clones stem from an unresolved V gene, and the remainder is unexplained. The sample contains about 160,000 clones, around 65% of them found a single time. The ten largest clones represent less than 3.5% of the sample. Sequencing was performed on PBMCs. All receptors come from a woman in her 40s in good health and CMV-seropositive.

On this clone: A read error may produce the germline difference seen at one junction end. The chain uses TRBV6-1 and TRBJ1-5; tentatively, D is TRBD1 (6 bases). The germline gives CDR1 MNHNS, CDR2 SASEGT. CDR3 length: 17 residues. CDR3 DNA sequence: TGTGCCATCAGTGAGAGGAGAGCAGGGGCAGAAAATCAGCCCCAGCATTTT. It translates to CAISERRAGAENQPQHF.

V is TRBV7-2 and J is TRBJ2-6, with TRBD2 as a possible D gene (5 bases). V lost 2 bases and J 2 bases, leaving 16 bases between the germline ends. Germline V CDR1 and CDR2: SGHTA, FQGNSA. The CDR3 spans 18 residues. DNA of the CDR3: TGTGCCAGCAGCTTAATTGGACTCACAACACCTGGGGCCAACGTCCTGACTTTC. This codes for CASSLIGLTTPGANVLTF.

This clone was seen only a few times. The chain uses TRBV7-3 and TRBJ2-7; 7 bases agree with TRBD2. Per germline, CDR1 SGHTA and CDR2 FQGTGA. The CDR3 length is 16 residues. The V and J ends lost 1 base and 4 bases, in that order; junction bases with no gene match: 10. In nucleotides, the CDR3 is TGTGCCAGCAGCTTAAGTAGCGGGCCGACTCTTTACGAGCAGTACTTC. Its translation: CASSLSSGPTLYEQYF.

The chain is built from TRBV5-6 and TRBJ2-5, with 10 bases identical to TRBD2. The junction had 4 bases not matched to a gene; V was cut back by 0 bases and J by 5 bases. The germline CDR1 and CDR2 sequences are SGHDT and YYEEEE. The CDR3 length is 15 residues. The CDR3 DNA reads as TGTGCCAGCAGCTTGGTAGCGGGAGGAACGGAGACCCAGTACTTC. This translates into CASSLVAGGTETQYF.

This chain connects TRBV10-3 to TRBJ2-7, with 8 positions matching TRBD2. V was pared by 6 bases and J by 0 bases, with 7 bases of the junction left unmatched. The germline V gene has CDR1 ENHRY and CDR2 SYGVKD. This CDR3 contains 15 residues. In DNA, the CDR3 is TGTGCCATCAGCGGGAGGGAATTACTCTCCTACGAGCAGTACTTC. Translation gives CAISGRELLSYEQYF.

The chain uses TRBV19 and TRBJ2-2; TRBD2 might be the D (7 bases). V dropped 3 bases and J dropped 6 bases, with 11 bases sitting between them. The CDR3 totals 14 residues. Germline-derived CDR1 and CDR2 are LNHDA and SQIVND (reference sequence). The CDR3 protein is CASSIGGHSGELFF. In DNA form, the CDR3 reads TGTGCCAGTAGTATCGGGGGGCATTCCGGGGAGCTGTTTTTT.

V and J are TRBV19 and TRBJ2-3; 12 bases are a match to TRBD2. The V gene's germline CDR1 is LNHDA and CDR2 SQIVND (reference sequence). The CDR3 covers 18 residues. Trimming took 3 bases from V and 4 from J; bases not matched to a gene: 11. The CDR3 is CASSMGAWTSGIADTQYF. For the CDR3, the DNA is TGTGCCAGTAGTATGGGGGCCTGGACTAGCGGGATTGCAGATACGCAGTATTTT.

The chain has TRBV5-1 and TRBJ1-1; no reliable D call. Germline V gene lookup returns CDR1 SGHRS and CDR2 YFSETQ. The CDR3 runs 16 residues. Trimming took 4 bases from V and 4 from J, leaving 20 bases between them. The CDR3 DNA follows: TGCGCCAGCAGCCCTAGTGTCCCTTCGGAGGGCACTGAAGCTTTCTTT. Protein: CASSPSVPSEGTEAFF.

V usage is TRBV11-2 and J usage is TRBJ2-7; the D gene is possibly TRBD1 (5 bases). Trimming shortened V by 5 bases and J by 3 bases, and 14 bases separated the two germline ends. Germline V gene sequence: CDR1 SGHAT, CDR2 FQNNGV. This CDR3 contains 14 residues. This chain's CDR3 is CASSKRPTVYEQYF. The CDR3 region has the DNA TGTGCCAGCAGCAAACGGCCGACAGTCTACGAGCAGTACTTC.

This clone came up a few times. The rearrangement uses TRBV7-9 and TRBJ2-1, with 8 bases that match TRBD2. The CDR3 covers 13 residues. In germline, CDR1 is SEHNR, CDR2 FQNEAQ (reference sequence). V dropped 6 bases and J dropped 8; count of bases not matched to a gene: 6. The CDR3 coding sequence is TGTGCCAGCAGTTTCGGGGGGGTCGATGAGCAGTTCTTC. Translation gives CASSFGGVDEQFF.

Of note for this clone: The junction and the germline gene differ at one end; a read error may be behind it. This chain connects TRBV28 to TRBJ2-1; 7 nucleotides align to TRBD1. CDR3 size: 11 residues. In germline, CDR1 is MDHEN, CDR2 SYDVKM. The CDR3 is CASSLPGQCIF. The CDR3 DNA sequence: TGTGCCAGCAGTTTACCGGGACAGTGCATCTTC. The complete variable domain, with remaining parts taken from reference TRBV28 and TRBJ2-1, reads DVKVTQSSRYLVKRTGEKVFLECVQDMDHENMFWYRQDPGLGLRLIYFSYDVKMKEKGDIPEGYSVSREKKERFSLILESASTNQTSMYLCASSLPGQCIFGPGTRLTVL.

V usage is TRBV6-1 and J usage is TRBJ1-1; the match to TRBD1 covers 10 bases. Germline CDR1 reads MNHNS; CDR2 reads SASEGT. Losses at the gene ends were 7 bases for V and 1 base for J; bases not matched to a gene: 6. The CDR3 extends over 15 amino acids. This CDR3 is CASNGQGGSNTEAFF. The CDR3 region has the DNA TGTGCCAGCAATGGACAGGGGGGATCGAACACTGAAGCTTTCTTT.

This clone was counted a few times. This chain links TRBV7-2 with TRBJ2-1, with TRBD2 as a possible D gene (6 bases). V dropped 5 bases and J dropped 8 bases, with 10 bases sitting between them. From germline, CDR1 is SGHTA and CDR2 FQGNSA. The CDR3 extends over 12 amino acids. The CDR3 protein is CASSQRVDEQFF. CDR3 nucleotides: TGTGCCAGCAGCCAGCGGGTCGATGAGCAGTTCTTC.

This rearrangement joins TRBV10-3 to TRBJ1-1, with 8 bases matching TRBD1. J was trimmed by 6 bases and V by 11 bases; bases with no gene match: 11. Germline CDR1 ENHRY, CDR2 SYGVKD. This CDR3 is 13 amino acids long. The CDR3 reads CALKDRVDSEAFF. CDR3 sequence (DNA): TGTGCCTTAAAGGACAGGGTGGATTCTGAAGCTTTCTTT.

This chain connects TRBV6-5 to TRBJ2-3; perhaps TRBD1 as D (6 bases). Germline V gene sequence: CDR1 MNHEY, CDR2 SVGAGI. V lost 6 bases, J lost 4 bases, and 14 bases lay in between. This CDR3 is built from 14 residues. CDR3 protein: CASRRPGDPDTQYF. CDR3 in DNA: TGTGCCAGCAGACGACCAGGGGACCCAGATACGCAGTATTTT.

The gene calls are TRBV18 and TRBJ1-6; 7 bases fit TRBD1. V shed 8 bases, J shed 7 bases, and the junction held 5 bases outside the gene matches. Germline V gene lookup returns CDR1 KGHSH and CDR2 LQKENI. This CDR3 region has 13 residues. CDR3 sequence reads: CASHPGQNSPLHF. CDR3 in DNA: TGTGCCAGCCATCCGGGACAGAATTCACCCCTCCACTTT.

This clone was counted only a few times. This rearrangement joins TRBV29-1 to TRBJ2-3, with a possible D match to TRBD2 (6 bases). This CDR3 has 14 amino acids. Germline V CDR1 and CDR2: SQVTM, ANQGSEA. The V gene lost 4 bases and the J gene lost 2 bases, with 13 bases spanning the gap. The CDR3 protein is CSVGGSGATDTQYF. As DNA, the CDR3 is TGCAGCGTTGGAGGTAGCGGAGCCACAGATACGCAGTATTTT.

The chain is built from TRBV27 and TRBJ2-3; tentative D call: TRBD2 (6 bases). The CDR3 consists of 13 residues. Trimming removed 5 bases from V and 4 bases from J, with 10 bases in between. Germline V lookup: CDR1 MNHEY, CDR2 SMNVEV (reference sequence). The CDR3 nucleotides are TGTGCCAGCAGTCCGACTAGAGCAGATACGCAGTATTTT. This sequence encodes CASSPTRADTQYF.

V and J are TRBV19 and TRBJ1-2; D is unresolved. The CDR3 contains 13 residues. Germline CDR1 and CDR2: LNHDA and SQIVND (reference sequence). Trimming pared 3 bases from V and 4 bases from J, leaving 9 bases between. CDR3 residues: CASSIGPFYGYTF. As DNA, the CDR3 is TGTGCCAGTAGTATTGGGCCGTTCTATGGCTACACCTTC. The entire variable domain, with the rest obtained from reference TRBV19 and TRBJ1-2, is as follows: DGGITQSPKYLFRKEGQNVTLSCEQNLNHDAMYWYRQDPGQGLRLIYYSQIVNDFQKGDIAEGYSVSREKKESFPLTVTSAQKNPTAFYLCASSIGPFYGYTFGSGTRLTVV.

This chain uses TRBV7-9 with TRBJ1-1, with 9 bases that match TRBD1. V lost 5 bases, J lost 2 bases, and 3 bases stayed unmatched. This CDR3 is 14 amino acids long. The V gene's germline CDR1 is SEHNR and CDR2 FQNEAQ (reference sequence). CDR3 sequence (DNA): TGTGCCAGCAGCGTACAGGGGGCTAACACTGAAGCTTTCTTT. It yields the protein CASSVQGANTEAFF.

The chain is built from TRBV28 and TRBJ2-1; D is possibly TRBD1 (6 bases). Germline-derived CDR1 and CDR2 are MDHEN and SYDVKM. Trimming stripped 8 bases from V and 6 bases from J, with 11 bases between. This CDR3 is built from 12 residues. The CDR3 DNA follows: TGTGCCAGCCGCCGGACAGTCAATGAGCAGTTCTTC. Translating it yields CASRRTVNEQFF. Drawing the rest from reference TRBV28 and TRBJ2-1, the complete variable domain is DVKVTQSSRYLVKRTGEKVFLECVQDMDHENMFWYRQDPGLGLRLIYFSYDVKMKEKGDIPEGYSVSREKKERFSLILESASTNQTSMYLCASRRTVNEQFFGPGTRLTVL.

This clone was seen repeatedly, ten times or more. The chain joins TRBV4-1 to TRBJ1-1; D unresolved. This CDR3 contains 13 residues. V lost 6 bases and J lost 0, with 8 bases in between. Per germline, CDR1 MGHRA and CDR2 YSYEKL. The CDR3 sequence is CASSYMLNTEAFF. The CDR3 DNA sequence: TGCGCCAGCAGTTATATGTTGAACACTGAAGCTTTCTTT.

This clone was found a few times. The V and J genes are TRBV5-5 and TRBJ2-2; 7 bases fit TRBD1. This CDR3 comprises 16 residues. Germline V gives CDR1 SGHKS, CDR2 YYEKEE (reference sequence). J was trimmed by 2 bases and V by 2 bases; bases with no gene match: 6. CDR3 region: CASSLTGTVNTGELFF. The CDR3 nucleotides are TGTGCCAGCAGCTTAACCGGGACAGTAAACACCGGGGAGCTGTTTTTT.

The chain couples TRBV19 to TRBJ1-6; D may be TRBD1 (5 bases). There are 14 residues in the CDR3. Trimming left V 7 bases short and J 9 bases short, with 16 bases between. Per germline, CDR1 LNHDA and CDR2 SQIVND (reference sequence). The CDR3 reads CASMLDLRGSPLHF. Here the CDR3 DNA reads TGTGCCAGTATGTTGGACCTAAGGGGTTCACCCCTCCACTTT.

A few counts support this clone. CDR3 in amino acids: CATPDRESGNTIYF. CDR3 DNA sequence: TGTGCCACCCCGGACAGGGAGTCTGGAAACACCATATATTTT. The chain recombines TRBV6-1 with TRBJ1-3; 8 bases agree with TRBD1. Germline CDR1 MNHNS, CDR2 SASEGT. The CDR3 length is 14 residues. After removal of 10 bases from V and 1 base from J, the junction contained 6 bases not matched to a gene.

The chain joins TRBV7-6 to TRBJ1-4; D is unclear. Germline V gives CDR1 SGHVS, CDR2 FNYEAQ. The V gene lost 3 bases and the J gene lost 1 base, with 6 bases spanning the gap. This CDR3 region has 14 residues. Written as DNA, the CDR3 is TGTGCCAGCAGCTTCACAGTAACTAATGAAAAACTGTTTTTT. Protein: CASSFTVTNEKLFF.

This clone has a handful of counts. The chain carries TRBV7-2 and TRBJ1-2; no firm D call. Germline CDR1 and CDR2: SGHTA and FQGNSA. V was cut by 1 base and J by 1 base, with 7 bases left in between. The CDR3 sequence is 14 residues long. For the CDR3, the DNA is TGTGCCAGCAGCTTAGACAGCGGTAACTATGGCTACACCTTC. Its protein is CASSLDSGNYGYTF.